This T cell receptor beta chain was identified during a study of cytomegalovirus exposure and HLA in healthy donors. Across the study: Earlier results showed approximately 110 million unique TCR beta sequences derived from approximately 170 million T cells.

Study results and caveats: V segments that were indistinguishable, TRBV6-2 and TRBV6-3 among them, were omitted from analysis.

The CDR3 is made up of 13 amino acids. V was pared by 0 bases and J by 2 bases, with 7 bases between. CDR1 and CDR2 from the germline V gene are SQVTM and ANQGSEA. In its sample, this clone was seen a few times. The antigen is not known. The sample carries other DNA sequences with the same CDR3. PCR amplification relied on 60 Vbeta primers (plus 13 Jbeta primers). Sequencing used immunoSEQ multiplex PCR; TCRdb keeps in-frame clones, though not all of them. The sample includes about 200,000 clones, approximately 78% of them seen just once. The sequence was collected from a woman aged 18-29 years in good health and CMV-seronegative. The V and J genes are TRBV29-1 and TRBJ1-2; no reliable D call. Sequenced sample: PBMCs. CDR3 loop: CSVEEAGNYGYTF. Written as DNA, the CDR3 is TGCAGCGTTGAAGAAGCAGGAAACTATGGCTACACCTTC.